This T cell receptor beta chain came from a study of shared clonotypes between healthy human individuals. Trimming removed 7 bases at V and 0 bases at J, with 13 bases between. Germline values: CDR1 MNHNS, CDR2 SASEGT. CDR3 length equals 14 residues. The repertoire was sequenced with immunoSEQ multiplex PCR; TCRdb's copy has only in-frame clones and lacks some. Among 2.5 million or so clones listed, roughly nine tenths were seen once. The specimen was naive CD4+ T cells sorted from blood. The subset is: CD45RA+ positively selected. This TCR was recovered from a man between 18 and 35 years old in good health. The chain has TRBV6-1 and TRBJ2-7; D not resolved. The CDR3, as DNA: TGTGCCAGCAATGGGTACGGCGGCTCCTACGAGCAGTACTTC. Translation gives CASNGYGGSYEQYF.